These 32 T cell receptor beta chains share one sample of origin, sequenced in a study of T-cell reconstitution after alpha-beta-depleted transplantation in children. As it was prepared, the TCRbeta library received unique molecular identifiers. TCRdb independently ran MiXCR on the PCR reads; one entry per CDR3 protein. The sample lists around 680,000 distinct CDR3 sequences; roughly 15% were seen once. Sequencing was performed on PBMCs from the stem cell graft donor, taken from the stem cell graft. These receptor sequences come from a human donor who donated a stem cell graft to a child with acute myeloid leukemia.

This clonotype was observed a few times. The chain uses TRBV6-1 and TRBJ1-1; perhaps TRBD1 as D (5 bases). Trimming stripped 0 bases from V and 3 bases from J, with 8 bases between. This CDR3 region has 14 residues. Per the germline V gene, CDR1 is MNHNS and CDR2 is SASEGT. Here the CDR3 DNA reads TGTGCCAGCAGTGAAGCGGGGACCTACACTGAAGCTTTCTTT. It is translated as CASSEAGTYTEAFF.

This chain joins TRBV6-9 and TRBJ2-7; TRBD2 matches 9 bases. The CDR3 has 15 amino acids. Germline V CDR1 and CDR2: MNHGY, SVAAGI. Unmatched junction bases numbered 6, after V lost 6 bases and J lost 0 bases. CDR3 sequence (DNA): TGTGCCAGCAGCCGCGGGACTAGCTTCTCCTACGAGCAGTACGTC. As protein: CASSRGTSFSYEQYV.

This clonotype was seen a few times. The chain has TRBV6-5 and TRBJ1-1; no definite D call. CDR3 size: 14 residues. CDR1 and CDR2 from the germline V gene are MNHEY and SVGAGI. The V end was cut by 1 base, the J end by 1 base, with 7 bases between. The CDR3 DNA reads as TGTGCCAGCAGTTACTTTCATCCGAACACTGAAGCTTTCTTT. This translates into CASSYFHPNTEAFF.

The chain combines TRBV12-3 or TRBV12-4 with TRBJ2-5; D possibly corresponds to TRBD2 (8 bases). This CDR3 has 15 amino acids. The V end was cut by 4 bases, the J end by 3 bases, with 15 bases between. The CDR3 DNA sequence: TGTGCCAGCAGTTCCTTTAGCGGGACAGAAGAGACCCAGTACTTC. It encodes CASSSFSGTEETQYF.

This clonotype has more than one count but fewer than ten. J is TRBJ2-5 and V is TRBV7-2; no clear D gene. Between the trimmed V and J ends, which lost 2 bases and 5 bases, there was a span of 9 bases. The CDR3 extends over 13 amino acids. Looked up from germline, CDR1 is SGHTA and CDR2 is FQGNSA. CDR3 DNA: TGTGCCAGCAGCTTATGGGATTGGGAGACCCAGTACTTC. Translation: CASSLWDWETQYF.

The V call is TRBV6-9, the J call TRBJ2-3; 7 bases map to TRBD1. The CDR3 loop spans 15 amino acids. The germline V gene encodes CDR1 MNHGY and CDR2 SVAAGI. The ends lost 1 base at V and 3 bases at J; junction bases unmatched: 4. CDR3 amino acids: CASSYWGQNTDTQYF. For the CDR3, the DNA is TGTGCCAGCAGTTATTGGGGACAGAATACAGATACGCAGTATTTT.

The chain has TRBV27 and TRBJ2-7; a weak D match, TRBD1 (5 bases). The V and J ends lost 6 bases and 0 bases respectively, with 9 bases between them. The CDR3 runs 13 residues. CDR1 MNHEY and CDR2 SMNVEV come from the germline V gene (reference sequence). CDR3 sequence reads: CASRYRSSYEQYF. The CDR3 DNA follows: TGTGCCAGCAGGTACAGGAGCTCCTACGAGCAGTACTTC.

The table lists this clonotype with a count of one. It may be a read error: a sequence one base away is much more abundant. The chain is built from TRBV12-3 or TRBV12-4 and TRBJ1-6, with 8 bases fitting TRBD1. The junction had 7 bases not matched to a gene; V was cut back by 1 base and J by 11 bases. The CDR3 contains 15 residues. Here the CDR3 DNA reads TGTGCCAGCAGTTTAGGGCAGGGGGCGCGCACACCCCTCCACTTT. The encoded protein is CASSLGQGARTPLHF.

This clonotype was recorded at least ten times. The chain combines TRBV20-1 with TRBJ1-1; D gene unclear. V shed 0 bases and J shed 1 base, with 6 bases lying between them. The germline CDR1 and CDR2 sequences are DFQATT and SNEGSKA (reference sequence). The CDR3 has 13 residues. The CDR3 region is CSAREAENTEAFF. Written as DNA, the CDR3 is TGCAGTGCTAGAGAGGCAGAGAACACTGAAGCTTTCTTT.

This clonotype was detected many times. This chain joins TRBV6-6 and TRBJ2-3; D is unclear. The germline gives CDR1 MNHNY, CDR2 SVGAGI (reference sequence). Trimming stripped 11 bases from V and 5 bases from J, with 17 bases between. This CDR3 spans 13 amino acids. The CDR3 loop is CAVRRSTRDTQYF. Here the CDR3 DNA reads TGTGCCGTACGGAGATCCACGAGAGATACGCAGTATTTT.

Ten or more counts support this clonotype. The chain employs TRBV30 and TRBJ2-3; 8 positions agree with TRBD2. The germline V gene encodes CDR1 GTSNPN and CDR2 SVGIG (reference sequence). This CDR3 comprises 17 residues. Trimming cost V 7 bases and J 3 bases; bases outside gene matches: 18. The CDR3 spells CASKSRRSAGGTDTQYF. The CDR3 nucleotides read TGTGCCTCGAAGTCGCGGAGGTCTGCGGGGGGTACAGATACGCAGTATTTT.

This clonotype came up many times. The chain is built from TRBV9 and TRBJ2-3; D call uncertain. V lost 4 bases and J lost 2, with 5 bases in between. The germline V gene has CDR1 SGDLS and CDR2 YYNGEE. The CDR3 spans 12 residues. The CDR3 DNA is TGTGCCAGCAGCCCAACCACAGATACGCAGTATTTT. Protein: CASSPTTDTQYF.

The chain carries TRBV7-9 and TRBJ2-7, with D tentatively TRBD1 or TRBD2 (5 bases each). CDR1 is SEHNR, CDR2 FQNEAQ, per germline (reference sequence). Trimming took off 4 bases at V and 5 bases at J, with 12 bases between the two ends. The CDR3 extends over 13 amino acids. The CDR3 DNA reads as TGTGCCAGCAGCTCGGGGACGTTGGACGAGCAGTACTTC. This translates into CASSSGTLDEQYF.

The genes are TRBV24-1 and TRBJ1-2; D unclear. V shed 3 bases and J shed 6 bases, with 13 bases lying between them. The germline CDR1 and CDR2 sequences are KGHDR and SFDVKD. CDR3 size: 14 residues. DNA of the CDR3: TGTGCCACCAGTGATCCACCTGACGTCAATGGCTACACCTTC. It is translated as CATSDPPDVNGYTF.

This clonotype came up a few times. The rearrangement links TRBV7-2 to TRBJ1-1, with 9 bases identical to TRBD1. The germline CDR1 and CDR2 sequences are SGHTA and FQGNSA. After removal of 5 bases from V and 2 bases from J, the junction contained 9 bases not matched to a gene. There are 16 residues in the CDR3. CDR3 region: CASSPGTGNGNTEAFF. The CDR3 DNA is TGTGCCAGCAGCCCCGGGACAGGGAACGGAAACACTGAAGCTTTCTTT.

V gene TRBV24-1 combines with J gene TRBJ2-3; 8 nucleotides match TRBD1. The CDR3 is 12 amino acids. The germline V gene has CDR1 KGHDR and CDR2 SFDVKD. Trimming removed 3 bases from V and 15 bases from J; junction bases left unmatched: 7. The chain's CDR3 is CATSDMDRVLYF. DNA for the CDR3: TGTGCCACCAGTGATATGGACAGGGTGTTATATTTT.

The CDR3 reads CSARDREGWSTDTQYF. The DNA of the CDR3 is TGCAGTGCTAGAGATCGCGAGGGTTGGAGCACAGATACGCAGTATTTT. This chain joins TRBV20-1 and TRBJ2-3; the D gene is possibly TRBD2 (5 bases). The CDR3 covers 16 residues. Per germline, CDR1 DFQATT and CDR2 SNEGSKA (reference sequence). With 0 bases removed from V and 0 bases from J, the gap between germline ends came to 13 bases.

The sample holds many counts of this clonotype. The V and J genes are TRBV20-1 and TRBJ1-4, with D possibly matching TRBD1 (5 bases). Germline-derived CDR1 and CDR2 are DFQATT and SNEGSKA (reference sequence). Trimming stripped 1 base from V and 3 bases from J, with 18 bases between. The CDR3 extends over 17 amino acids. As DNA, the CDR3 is TGCAGTGCTAGAGGAATAGGACAAAAGGAGTCTAATGAAAAACTGTTTTTT. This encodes CSARGIGQKESNEKLFF.

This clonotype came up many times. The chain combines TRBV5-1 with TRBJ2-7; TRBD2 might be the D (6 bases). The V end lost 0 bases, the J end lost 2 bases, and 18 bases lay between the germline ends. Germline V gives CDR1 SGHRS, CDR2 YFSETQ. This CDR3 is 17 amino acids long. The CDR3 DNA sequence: TGCGCCAGCAGCTTGGCACCCACTTCAGCGGGTGCCTACGAGCAGTACTTC. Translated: CASSLAPTSAGAYEQYF.

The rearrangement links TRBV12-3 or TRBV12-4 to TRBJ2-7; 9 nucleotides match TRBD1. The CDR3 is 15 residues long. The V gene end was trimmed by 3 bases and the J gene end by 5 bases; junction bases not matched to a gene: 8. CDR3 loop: CASSFPGTGYHEQYF. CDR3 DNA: TGTGCCAGCAGTTTCCCCGGGACAGGGTACCACGAGCAGTACTTC.

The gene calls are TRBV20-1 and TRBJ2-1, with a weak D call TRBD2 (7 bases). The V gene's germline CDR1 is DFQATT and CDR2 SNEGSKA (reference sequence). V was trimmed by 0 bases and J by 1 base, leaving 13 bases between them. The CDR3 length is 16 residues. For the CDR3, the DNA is TGCAGTGCTAGAGATGTGGGGGGGCCATCCTACAATGAGCAGTTCTTC. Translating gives CSARDVGGPSYNEQFF.

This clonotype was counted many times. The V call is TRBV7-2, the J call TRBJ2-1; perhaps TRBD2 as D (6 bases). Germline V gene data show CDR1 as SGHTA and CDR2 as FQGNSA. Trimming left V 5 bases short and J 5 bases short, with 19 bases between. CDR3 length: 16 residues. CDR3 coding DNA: TGTGCCAGCAGCCTGGAGGGGTTGGACTTTGACAATGAGCAGTTCTTC. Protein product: CASSLEGLDFDNEQFF.

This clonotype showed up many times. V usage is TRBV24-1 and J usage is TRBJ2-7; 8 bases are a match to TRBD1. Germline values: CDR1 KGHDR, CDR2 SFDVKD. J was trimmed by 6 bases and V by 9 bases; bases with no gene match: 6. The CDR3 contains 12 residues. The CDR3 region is CATRGTGGEQYF. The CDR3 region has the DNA TGTGCCACCCGAGGGACAGGAGGCGAGCAGTACTTC.

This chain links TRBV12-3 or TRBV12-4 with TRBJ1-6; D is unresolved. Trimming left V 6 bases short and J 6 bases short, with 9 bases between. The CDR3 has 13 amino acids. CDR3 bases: TGTGCCAGCAGCTCTACCGCTAATTCACCCCTCCACTTT. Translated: CASSSTANSPLHF.

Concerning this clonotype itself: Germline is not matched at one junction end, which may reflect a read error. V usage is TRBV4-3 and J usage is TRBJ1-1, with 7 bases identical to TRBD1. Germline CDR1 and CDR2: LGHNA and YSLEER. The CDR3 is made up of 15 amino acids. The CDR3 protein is CASSRLTGQYTEAFF. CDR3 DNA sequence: TGCGCCAGCAGCCGTCTGACGGGACAGTACACTGAGGCTTTCTTT.

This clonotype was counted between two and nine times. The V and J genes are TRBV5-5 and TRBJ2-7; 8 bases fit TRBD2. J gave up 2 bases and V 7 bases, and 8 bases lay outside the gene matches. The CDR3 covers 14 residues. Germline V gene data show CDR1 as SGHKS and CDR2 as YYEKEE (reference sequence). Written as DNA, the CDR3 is TGTGCCAGCGACTACGGGGGGGTTGCCTACGAGCAGTACTTC. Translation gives CASDYGGVAYEQYF.

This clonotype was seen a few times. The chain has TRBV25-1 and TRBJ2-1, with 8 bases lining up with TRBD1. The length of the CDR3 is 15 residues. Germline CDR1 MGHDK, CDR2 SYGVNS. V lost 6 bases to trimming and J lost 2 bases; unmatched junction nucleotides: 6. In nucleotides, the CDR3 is TGTGCCAGCAGCAAGGACAGGGCGACCTACAATGAGCAGTTCTTC. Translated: CASSKDRATYNEQFF.

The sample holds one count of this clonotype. The CDR3 bases are TGTGCCAGCAGTTTATTCGAGGAGCAGTTCTTC. Its translation: CASSLFEEQFF. The V and J genes are TRBV28 and TRBJ2-1; D is uncertain. Germline CDR1 and CDR2: MDHEN and SYDVKM. V shed 1 base and J shed 10 bases, with 5 bases lying between them. CDR3 size: 11 residues.

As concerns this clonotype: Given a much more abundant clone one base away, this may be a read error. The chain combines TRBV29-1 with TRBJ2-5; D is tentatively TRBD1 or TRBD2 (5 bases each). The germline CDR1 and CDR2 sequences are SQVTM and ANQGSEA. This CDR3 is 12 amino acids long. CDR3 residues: CSVSAVVGTPYF. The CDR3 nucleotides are TGCAGCGTCTCCGCAGTGGTGGGGACCCCGTACTTC.

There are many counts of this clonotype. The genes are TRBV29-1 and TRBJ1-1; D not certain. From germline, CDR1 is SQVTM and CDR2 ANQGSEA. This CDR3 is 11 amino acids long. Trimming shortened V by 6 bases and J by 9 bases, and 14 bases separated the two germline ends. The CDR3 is CSVGTGIKAFF. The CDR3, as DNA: TGCAGCGTGGGAACCGGGATTAAAGCTTTCTTT.

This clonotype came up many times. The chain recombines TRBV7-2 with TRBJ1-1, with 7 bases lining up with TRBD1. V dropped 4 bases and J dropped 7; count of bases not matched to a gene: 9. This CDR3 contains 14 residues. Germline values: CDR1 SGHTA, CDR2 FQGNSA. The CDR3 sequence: CASSSRDSQFEAFF. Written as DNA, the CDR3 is TGTGCCAGCAGCTCCCGGGACAGCCAGTTTGAAGCTTTCTTT.

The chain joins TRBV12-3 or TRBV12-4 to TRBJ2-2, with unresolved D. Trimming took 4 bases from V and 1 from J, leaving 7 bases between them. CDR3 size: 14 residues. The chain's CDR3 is CASSSTENTGELFF. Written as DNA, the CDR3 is TGTGCCAGCAGTTCGACGGAGAACACCGGGGAGCTGTTTTTT.